A single TCR beta chain is shown here with its context. One junction end does not reproduce the germline sequence, and a read error may be involved. These data come from a study of T cell repertoires in cytomegalovirus infection. Looking at the study overall: Both a matching HLA type and CMV infection were indicated by public TCR beta signatures.

TCRdb re-called the reads through MiXCR, storing one row per CDR3 protein. Of hundreds of thousands of distinct CDR3 sequences in the sample, around 10% were seen once. CDR3 size: 13 residues. The germline gives CDR1 SEHNR, CDR2 FQNEAQ (reference sequence). Input material: PBMCs. The sequence came from a human donor in good health (CMV status not recorded). Some clones in this sample may be carry-over from other donors' samples. The V gene is TRBV7-9, the J gene TRBJ2-4; the match to TRBD1 covers 9 bases. The CDR3 bases are TGTGCCAGCAGGCCGGCCGGACAGGGGAAGGTTCCCTTC. Its protein product is CASRPAGQGKVPF.